The 3 T cell receptor beta chains presented below share a single source sample, sequenced in a study of blood T cells in healthy people across ages. With a J-beta primer mix and a sample-barcoded 5' primer, a second PCR ran roughly 6 to 11 cycles. TCRdb ran MiXCR on the 5' RACE reads and lists one entry per CDR3 protein. The sample lists about 700,000 distinct CDR3 sequences; about 32% were seen once. Input material: blood. The receptors were sampled from a woman over 75 in good health.

CDR3 DNA sequence: TGCGCCAGCAGCAGGACTAGCGAACCCTACAATGAGCAGTTCTTC. This encodes CASSRTSEPYNEQFF. The chain links TRBV5-1 to TRBJ2-1, with 9 bases that match TRBD2. The CDR3 covers 15 residues. V was clipped by 4 bases and J by 2 bases; unmatched bases: 4. Germline values: CDR1 SGHRS, CDR2 YFSETQ.

A note on this clonotype: One end of the junction varies from germline; a read error may be responsible. The J gene is TRBJ2-7, the V gene TRBV20-1; TRBD1 matches 8 bases. This CDR3 comprises 15 residues. Germline CDR1 reads DFQATT; CDR2 reads SNEGSKA (reference sequence). The chain's CDR3 is CSAGDARGLPYEQYF. The CDR3, as DNA: TGCAGTGCTGGAGATGCCAGGGGGCTTCCCTACGAGCAGTACTTC.

At least ten counts were recorded for this clonotype. The J gene is TRBJ2-4, the V gene TRBV6-2 or TRBV6-3; possibly TRBD2 for D (5 bases). V was clipped by 2 bases and J by 0 bases, with 11 bases between them. Germline-derived CDR1 and CDR2 are MNHEY and SVGEGT. The CDR3 extends over 16 amino acids. CDR3 loop: CASSYGGFLAKNIQYF. The CDR3 bases are TGTGCCAGCAGTTACGGAGGTTTCCTAGCCAAAAACATTCAGTACTTC.